The next 9 T cell receptor beta chains were all read from a single sample in a study of blood T cells in healthy people across ages. A second about 6 to 12 cycle PCR used barcoded and J-beta primers. A single record per CDR3 protein comes from TCRdb applying MiXCR to the 5' RACE reads. This table holds approximately 700,000 distinct CDR3 sequences, 32% found once. Material for sequencing was blood. The receptors here all came from an elderly woman in good health.

As regards this clonotype: The junction differs from germline at one of its ends, possibly a read error. The CDR3 sequence: CASSQDPYRQEPKEYGQYF. The CDR3 DNA sequence: TGCGCCAGCAGCCAAGATCCCTACCGACAGGAGCCTAAGGAGTACGGGCAGTACTTC. The rearrangement uses TRBV4-1 and TRBJ2-7; D is perhaps TRBD1 (6 bases). The CDR3 is 19 residues long. Germline V CDR1 and CDR2: MGHRA, YSYEKL.

This clonotype was counted at least ten times. The CDR3 coding sequence is TGTGCCAGCAGCCAGGGGATAGGGTTAGAGTATGGCTACACCTTC. Protein: CASSQGIGLEYGYTF. This chain connects TRBV7-2 to TRBJ1-2; maybe TRBD1 (6 bases). The CDR3 is made up of 15 amino acids. Per germline, CDR1 SGHTA and CDR2 FQGNSA. The V end lost 5 bases, the J end lost 5 bases, and 18 bases lay between the germline ends.

This clonotype was seen only a few times. V and J are TRBV6-1 and TRBJ2-2; 7 nucleotides agree with TRBD2. V lost 7 bases to trimming and J lost 4 bases; unmatched junction nucleotides: 6. Germline loops: CDR1 MNHNS, CDR2 SASEGT. CDR3 length equals 14 residues. In DNA, the CDR3 is TGTGCCAGCACCTCCGGGACTACCACCGGGGAGCTGTTTTTT. This encodes CASTSGTTTGELFF.

V gene TRBV10-3 combines with J gene TRBJ2-1, with a weak D call TRBD2 (6 bases). Trimming cost V 4 bases and J 0 bases, with 7 bases left between them. Per the germline V gene, CDR1 is ENHRY and CDR2 is SYGVKD. The CDR3 spans 14 residues. CDR3 DNA: TGTGCCATCAGTGGGACTAACTCCTACAATGAGCAGTTCTTC. It encodes CAISGTNSYNEQFF.

J is TRBJ2-1 and V is TRBV20-1; 10 bases line up with TRBD2. Germline CDR1 DFQATT, CDR2 SNEGSKA (reference sequence). This CDR3 has 16 amino acids. The ends lost 5 bases at V and 2 bases at J; junction bases unmatched: 9. CDR3 DNA sequence: TGCAGTGCTCAATATAGCGGGGGGATGCCCTACAATGAGCAGTTCTTC. Protein product: CSAQYSGGMPYNEQFF.

The sample holds a few counts of this clonotype. V is TRBV7-8 and J is TRBJ1-5; TRBD1 agrees at 8 bases. Germline CDR1 and CDR2: SGHVS and FQNEAQ. V was clipped by 1 base and J by 4 bases; unmatched bases: 6. The CDR3 consists of 16 residues. CDR3 region: CASSLEAGGINQPQHF. The CDR3 DNA is TGTGCCAGCAGCTTAGAAGCAGGGGGCATTAATCAGCCCCAGCATTTT.

The V and J genes are TRBV4-3 and TRBJ2-3; D is perhaps TRBD2 (5 bases). From germline, CDR1 is LGHNA and CDR2 YSLEER. CDR3 size: 17 residues. Deletions cut 0 bases from V and 2 bases from J, with 15 bases between. The CDR3 reads CASSQDLEGGSTDTQYF. The DNA of the CDR3 is TGCGCCAGCAGCCAAGATCTCGAGGGTGGATCCACAGATACGCAGTATTTT.

The CDR3 here is CASSPTGTTYNEQYF. In DNA, the CDR3 is TGCGCCAGCAGCCCTACCGGGACAACCTACAATGAGCAGTACTTC. This chain connects TRBV4-1 to TRBJ2-1, with a weak D call TRBD1 (6 bases). The J call may be mistaken, given a closer DNA end match to TRBJ2-7. Germline V gene data show CDR1 as MGHRA and CDR2 as YSYEKL. The CDR3 contains 15 residues.

V gene TRBV15 combines with J gene TRBJ1-5; 7 bases map to TRBD1. With V trimmed by 3 bases and J by 5 bases, 7 bases remained unmatched. The CDR3 extends over 15 amino acids. CDR1 is LNHNV and CDR2 is YYDKDF in the germline V gene (reference sequence). The CDR3 loop reads CATSSQTGTDQPQHF. Written as DNA, the CDR3 is TGTGCCACCAGCAGCCAGACAGGGACCGATCAGCCCCAGCATTTT.